The sequence of this T cell receptor (beta chain) was determined in a study of CD8+ T cells in alopecia areata. General study points: Tofacitinib significantly brought down scalp clonality and expanded CD8+ clones among top 100.

As for this clone: No antigen is known for it.

CDR1 and CDR2 from the germline V gene are MNHNY and SVGAGI (reference sequence). Trimming pared 8 bases from V and 2 bases from J, leaving 11 bases between. The CDR3 contains 13 residues. Stated treatment: oral pan-JAK inhibitor, 5-10 mg twice daily. Patients with alopecia areata provided lesional scalp punch biopsies as well as peripheral blood. Extracted RNA was reverse transcribed, and the resulting cDNA served as sequencing template. This table comes from immunoSEQ multiplex PCR, and its TCRdb copy is limited to in-frame clones, with some not included. The table includes around 140,000 clones, about 85% detected once.

Sequencing used CD8+ T cells sorted from blood, obtained at week 4, from a patient treated with tofacitinib. V and J are TRBV6-6 and TRBJ2-3; D remains ambiguous. This clonotype originated in a human donor with alopecia areata. The CDR3 nucleotides read TGTGCCAGCTCCTTTGGTCCCACAGATACGCAGTATTTT. Residues: CASSFGPTDTQYF.